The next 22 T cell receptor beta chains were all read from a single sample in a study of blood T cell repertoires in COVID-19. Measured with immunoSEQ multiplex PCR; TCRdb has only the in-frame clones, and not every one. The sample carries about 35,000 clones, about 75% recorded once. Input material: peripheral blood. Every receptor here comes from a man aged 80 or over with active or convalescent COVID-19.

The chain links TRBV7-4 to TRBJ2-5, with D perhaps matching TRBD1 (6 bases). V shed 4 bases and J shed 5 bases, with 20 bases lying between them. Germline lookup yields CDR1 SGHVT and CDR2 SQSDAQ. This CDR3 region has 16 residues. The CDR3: CASSYNRVTATETQYF. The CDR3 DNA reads TGTGCCAGCAGCTACAACAGGGTAACCGCAACGGAGACCCAGTACTTC.

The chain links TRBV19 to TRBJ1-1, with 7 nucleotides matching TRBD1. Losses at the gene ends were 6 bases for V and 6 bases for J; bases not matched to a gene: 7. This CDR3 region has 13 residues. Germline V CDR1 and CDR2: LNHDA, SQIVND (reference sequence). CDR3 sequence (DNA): TGTGCCAGTAGGACAGGGAGCAGACCTGAAGCTTTCTTT. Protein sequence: CASRTGSRPEAFF.

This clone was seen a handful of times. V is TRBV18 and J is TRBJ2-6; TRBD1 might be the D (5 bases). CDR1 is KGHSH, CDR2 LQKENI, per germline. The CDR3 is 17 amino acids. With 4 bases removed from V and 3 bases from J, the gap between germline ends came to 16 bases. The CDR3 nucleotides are TGTGCCAGCTCACAACAGGCCCAGGGTGGTGGGGCCAACGTCCTGACTTTC. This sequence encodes CASSQQAQGGGANVLTF.

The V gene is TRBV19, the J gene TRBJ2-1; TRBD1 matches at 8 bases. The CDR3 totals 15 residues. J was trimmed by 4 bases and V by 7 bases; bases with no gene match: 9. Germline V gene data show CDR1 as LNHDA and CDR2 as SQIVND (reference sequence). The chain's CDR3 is CASNSQGALYNEQFF. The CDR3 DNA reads TGTGCCAGTAACTCGCAGGGGGCGCTATACAATGAGCAGTTCTTC.

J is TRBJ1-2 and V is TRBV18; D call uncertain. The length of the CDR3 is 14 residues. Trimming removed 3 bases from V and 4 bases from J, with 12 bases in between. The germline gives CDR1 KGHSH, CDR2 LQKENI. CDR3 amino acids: CASSPQEDIYGYTF. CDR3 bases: TGTGCCAGCTCACCTCAGGAAGATATCTATGGCTACACCTTC.

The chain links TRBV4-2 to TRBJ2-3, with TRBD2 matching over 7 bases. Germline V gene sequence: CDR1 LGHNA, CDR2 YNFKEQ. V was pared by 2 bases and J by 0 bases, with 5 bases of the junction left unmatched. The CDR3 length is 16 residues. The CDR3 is CASSQTSGASTDTQYF. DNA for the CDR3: TGTGCCAGCAGCCAAACGAGCGGGGCAAGCACAGATACGCAGTATTTT.

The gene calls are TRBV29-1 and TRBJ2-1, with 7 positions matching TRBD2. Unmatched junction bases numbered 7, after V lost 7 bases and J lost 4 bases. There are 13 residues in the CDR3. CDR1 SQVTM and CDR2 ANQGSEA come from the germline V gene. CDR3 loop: CSGSGRVYNEQFF. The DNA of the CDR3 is TGCAGCGGATCAGGGAGGGTTTACAATGAGCAGTTCTTC.

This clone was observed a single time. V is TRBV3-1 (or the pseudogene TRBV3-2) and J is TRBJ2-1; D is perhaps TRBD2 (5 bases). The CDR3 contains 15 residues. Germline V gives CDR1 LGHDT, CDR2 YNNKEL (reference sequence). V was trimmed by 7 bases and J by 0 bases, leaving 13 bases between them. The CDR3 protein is CASTPVGSSYNEQFF. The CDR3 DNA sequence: TGTGCCAGCACCCCAGTGGGGAGCTCCTACAATGAGCAGTTCTTC.

The CDR3 DNA follows: TGTGCCATCAGTGATATATCGTACGGTGAGCAGTTCTTC. This codes for CAISDISYGEQFF. The genes are TRBV10-3 and TRBJ2-1; D not resolved. The CDR3 is 13 residues long. Germline assignment: CDR1 ENHRY and CDR2 SYGVKD. V lost 3 bases, J lost 9 bases, and 12 bases lay in between.

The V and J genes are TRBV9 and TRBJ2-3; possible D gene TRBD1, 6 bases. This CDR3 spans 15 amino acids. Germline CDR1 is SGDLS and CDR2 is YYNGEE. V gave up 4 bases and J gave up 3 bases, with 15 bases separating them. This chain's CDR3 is CASSPQGSYTDTQYF. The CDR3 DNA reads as TGTGCCAGCAGCCCCCAGGGGAGTTATACAGATACGCAGTATTTT.

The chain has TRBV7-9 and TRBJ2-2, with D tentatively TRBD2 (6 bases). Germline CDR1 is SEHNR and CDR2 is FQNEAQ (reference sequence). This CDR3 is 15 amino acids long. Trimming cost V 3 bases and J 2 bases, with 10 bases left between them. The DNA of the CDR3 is TGTGCCAGCAGCTTCTTAGCGGTAAACACCGGGGAGCTGTTTTTT. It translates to CASSFLAVNTGELFF.

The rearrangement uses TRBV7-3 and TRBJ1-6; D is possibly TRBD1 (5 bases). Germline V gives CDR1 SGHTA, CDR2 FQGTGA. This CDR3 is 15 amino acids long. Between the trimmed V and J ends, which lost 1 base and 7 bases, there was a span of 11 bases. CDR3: CASSLMPGLNSPLHF. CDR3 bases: TGTGCCAGCAGCTTAATGCCAGGGCTAAATTCACCCCTCCACTTT.

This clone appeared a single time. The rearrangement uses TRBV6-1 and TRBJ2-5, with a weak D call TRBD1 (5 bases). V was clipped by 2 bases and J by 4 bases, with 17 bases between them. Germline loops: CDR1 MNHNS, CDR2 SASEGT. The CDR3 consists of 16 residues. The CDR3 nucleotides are TGTGCCAGCAGTGAAATCTGGCAGGGCAAGGGAGAGACCCAGTACTTC. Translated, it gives CASSEIWQGKGETQYF.

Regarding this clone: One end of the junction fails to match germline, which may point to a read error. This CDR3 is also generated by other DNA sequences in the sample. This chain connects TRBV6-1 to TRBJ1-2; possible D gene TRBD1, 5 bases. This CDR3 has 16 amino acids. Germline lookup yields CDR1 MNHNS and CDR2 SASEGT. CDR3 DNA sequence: TGTGCCAGCAGTGAAGCGTTAGGGGTTCTAGGATATGGCTACACTTTC. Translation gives CASSEALGVLGYGYTF.

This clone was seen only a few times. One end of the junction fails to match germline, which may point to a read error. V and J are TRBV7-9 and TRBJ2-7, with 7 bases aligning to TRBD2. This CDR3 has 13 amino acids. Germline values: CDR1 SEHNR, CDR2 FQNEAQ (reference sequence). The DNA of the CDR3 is TGTGCCAGCAGCTTAGCCTTCCTAGCGGCGACACACTTC. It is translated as CASSLAFLAATHF.

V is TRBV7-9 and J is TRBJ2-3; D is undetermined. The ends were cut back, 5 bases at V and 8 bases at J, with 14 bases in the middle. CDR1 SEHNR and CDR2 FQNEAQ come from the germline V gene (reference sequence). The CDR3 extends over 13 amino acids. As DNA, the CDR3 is TGTGCCAGCAGCAACATCGAAGGAGCTACGCAGTATTTT. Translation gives CASSNIEGATQYF.

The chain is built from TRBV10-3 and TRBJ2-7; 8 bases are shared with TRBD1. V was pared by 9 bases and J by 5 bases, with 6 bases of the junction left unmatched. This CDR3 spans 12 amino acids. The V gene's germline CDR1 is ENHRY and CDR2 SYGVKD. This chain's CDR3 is CAISGQVDEQYF. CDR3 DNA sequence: TGTGCCATATCGGGACAGGTTGACGAGCAGTACTTC.

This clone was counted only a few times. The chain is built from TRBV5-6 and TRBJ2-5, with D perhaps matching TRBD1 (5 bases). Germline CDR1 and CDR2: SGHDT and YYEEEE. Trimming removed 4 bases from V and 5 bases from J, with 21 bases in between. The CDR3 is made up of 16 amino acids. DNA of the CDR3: TGTGCCAGCAGCAACACAGGTCTGAGCAACAAGGAGACCCAGTACTTC. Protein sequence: CASSNTGLSNKETQYF.

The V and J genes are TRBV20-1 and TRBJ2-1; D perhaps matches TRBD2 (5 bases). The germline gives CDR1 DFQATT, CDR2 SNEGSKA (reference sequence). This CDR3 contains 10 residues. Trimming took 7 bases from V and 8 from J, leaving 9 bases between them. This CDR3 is CSGLLDEQFF. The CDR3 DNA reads TGCAGTGGCTTACTAGATGAGCAGTTCTTC.

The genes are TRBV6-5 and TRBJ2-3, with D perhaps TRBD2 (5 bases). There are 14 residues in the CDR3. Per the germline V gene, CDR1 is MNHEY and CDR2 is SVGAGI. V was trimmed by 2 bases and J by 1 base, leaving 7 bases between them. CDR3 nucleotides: TGTGCCAGCAGTTACGTCGGGGGCACAGATACGCAGTATTTT. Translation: CASSYVGGTDTQYF.

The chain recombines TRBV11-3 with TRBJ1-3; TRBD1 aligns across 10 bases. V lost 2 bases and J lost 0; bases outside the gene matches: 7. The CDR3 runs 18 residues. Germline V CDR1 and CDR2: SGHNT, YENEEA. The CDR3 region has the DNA TGTGCCAGCAGCTTATTTGGACAGGGGGTAACCTCTGGAAACACCATATATTTT. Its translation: CASSLFGQGVTSGNTIYF.

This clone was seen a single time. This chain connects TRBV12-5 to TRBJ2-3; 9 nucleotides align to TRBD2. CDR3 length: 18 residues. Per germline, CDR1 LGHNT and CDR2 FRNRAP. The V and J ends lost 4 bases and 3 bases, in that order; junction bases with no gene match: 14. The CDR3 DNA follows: TGTGCTAGTGGTTCGAGACTTATAGCGGGAGTGAGGACAGATACGCAGTATTTT. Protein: CASGSRLIAGVRTDTQYF.